Presented here are 32 T cell receptor beta chains from one specimen sequenced in a study of blood T cell repertoires in COVID-19. Clones were sequenced by immunoSEQ multiplex PCR, and TCRdb holds only the in-frame ones, with some missing. The data show around 480,000 clones, with 88% seen just once and roughly 12% held by the top ten. Material: peripheral blood. Receptor source: a woman aged 45-60 years with COVID-19, enrolled during active disease.

The V call is TRBV6-1, the J call TRBJ2-1, with D maybe TRBD2 (6 bases). V lost 3 bases and J 4 bases, leaving 16 bases between the germline ends. CDR1 is MNHNS and CDR2 is SASEGT in the germline V gene. The CDR3 totals 16 residues. The CDR3 protein is CASSEASGESYNEQFF. CDR3 nucleotides: TGTGCCAGCAGTGAGGCCTCGGGGGAGAGTTACAATGAGCAGTTCTTC.

The chain uses TRBV4-1 and TRBJ1-1; unclear D gene. There are 15 residues in the CDR3. Trimming removed 5 bases at V and 2 bases at J, with 15 bases between. Germline assignment: CDR1 MGHRA and CDR2 YSYEKL. CDR3 coding DNA: TGCGCCAGCAGCTCCCTGGAGCGGCCAAACACTGAAGCTTTCTTT. Protein product: CASSSLERPNTEAFF.

A single count supports this clone. V gene TRBV30 combines with J gene TRBJ1-5; a possible D gene is TRBD1 (6 bases). The V end lost 2 bases, the J end lost 7 bases, and 12 bases lay between the germline ends. CDR1 is GTSNPN and CDR2 is SVGIG in the germline V gene (reference sequence). This CDR3 has 13 amino acids. The CDR3 region has the DNA TGTGCCTGGAGTCCGGACGACAGGCAGCCCCAGCATTTT. The encoded protein is CAWSPDDRQPQHF.

V usage is TRBV15 and J usage is TRBJ2-7, with TRBD1 matching over 7 bases. This CDR3 region has 14 residues. CDR1 LNHNV and CDR2 YYDKDF come from the germline V gene (reference sequence). J gave up 6 bases and V 5 bases, and 10 bases lay outside the gene matches. CDR3 residues: CATSVRTGGGEQYF. For the CDR3, the DNA is TGTGCCACCAGCGTCAGGACAGGAGGTGGCGAGCAGTACTTC.

The chain is built from TRBV5-6 and TRBJ2-7; 10 bases are a match to TRBD2. CDR3 length: 18 amino acids. Trimming removed 1 base from V and 2 bases from J; junction bases left unmatched: 12. Germline CDR1 reads SGHDT; CDR2 reads YYEEEE. The chain's CDR3 is CASSLLGRNTSGTYEQYF. The DNA of the CDR3 is TGTGCCAGCAGCTTGTTGGGCCGGAACACTAGCGGGACCTACGAGCAGTACTTC.

This clone was detected a few times. The V call is TRBV27, the J call TRBJ2-7; TRBD1 matches 7 bases. Losses at the gene ends were 5 bases for V and 2 bases for J; bases not matched to a gene: 3. The CDR3 covers 13 residues. CDR1 MNHEY and CDR2 SMNVEV come from the germline V gene (reference sequence). The CDR3 DNA reads as TGTGCCAGCAGTCACAGGGGAGCCTACGAGCAGTACTTC. Amino acids: CASSHRGAYEQYF.

The chain is built from TRBV5-1 and TRBJ1-5; TRBD1 aligns across 7 bases. V shed 0 bases and J 3 bases; nucleotides not matched to a gene: 3. This CDR3 is built from 15 residues. CDR1 is SGHRS and CDR2 is YFSETQ in the germline V gene. The CDR3, as DNA: TGCGCCAGCAGCTTGGGGGACAGTACCAATCAGCCCCAGCATTTT. Its translation is CASSLGDSTNQPQHF.

This clone showed up just a few times. This specimen includes other DNA sequences encoding the same CDR3. CDR3 in DNA: TGTGCCAGCAGCGGGGAGGCCGGGGAGCTGTTTTTT. Its translation: CASSGEAGELFF. J is TRBJ2-2 and V is TRBV9, with D possibly matching TRBD2 (6 bases). Trimming removed 3 bases at V and 6 bases at J, with 6 bases between. Per the germline V gene, CDR1 is SGDLS and CDR2 is YYNGEE. The length of the CDR3 is 12 residues.

The gene calls are TRBV6-6 and TRBJ2-7; tentative D call: TRBD1 (6 bases). V dropped 6 bases and J dropped 2 bases, with 8 bases sitting between them. CDR1 is MNHNY, CDR2 SVGAGI, per germline (reference sequence). This CDR3 spans 12 amino acids. Written as DNA, the CDR3 is TGTGCCAGCAGCGGACAGCCCTACGAGCAGTACTTC. Amino acids: CASSGQPYEQYF.

This clone was picked up a small number of times. The chain links TRBV5-1 to TRBJ2-7; 12 bases line up with TRBD2. Germline V gene data show CDR1 as SGHRS and CDR2 as YFSETQ. Trimming removed 0 bases from V and 4 bases from J; junction bases left unmatched: 2. This CDR3 is built from 15 residues. The CDR3 loop reads CASSLVLAGGYEQYF. CDR3 coding DNA: TGCGCCAGCAGCTTGGTCCTAGCGGGGGGGTACGAGCAGTACTTC.

The genes are TRBV2 and TRBJ1-1, with D maybe TRBD1 (5 bases). Looked up from germline, CDR1 is SNHLY and CDR2 is FYNNEI. Trimming left V 5 bases short and J 4 bases short, with 14 bases between. The CDR3 is made up of 14 amino acids. CDR3 coding DNA: TGTGCCAGCAGTCCGGGGGGTGGAGGCACTGAAGCTTTCTTT. This gives the protein CASSPGGGGTEAFF.

This clone was seen a single time. The V call is TRBV30, the J call TRBJ2-2; 7 positions agree with TRBD1. V lost 4 bases to trimming and J lost 5 bases; unmatched junction nucleotides: 1. Looked up from germline, CDR1 is GTSNPN and CDR2 is SVGIG (reference sequence). The CDR3 sequence is 12 residues long. The CDR3 loop reads CAWKGATGELFF. The CDR3 DNA sequence: TGTGCCTGGAAGGGGGCAACCGGGGAGCTGTTTTTT.

The rearrangement joins TRBV5-1 to TRBJ2-1; 7 bases align to TRBD1. The CDR3 extends over 13 amino acids. From germline, CDR1 is SGHRS and CDR2 YFSETQ. Trimming cost V 4 bases and J 5 bases; bases outside gene matches: 3. CDR3 amino acids: CASSLTGNNEQFF. The CDR3 DNA sequence: TGCGCCAGCAGCCTGACAGGGAACAATGAGCAGTTCTTC.

This chain uses TRBV10-1 with TRBJ1-1; weak D call: TRBD1 (6 bases). The CDR3 length is 12 residues. The ends were cut back, 2 bases at V and 7 bases at J, with 8 bases in the middle. Germline assignment: CDR1 WNHNN and CDR2 SYGVQD (reference sequence). DNA for the CDR3: TGCGCCAGCAGTGAGGGCAGGGGTGAAGCTTTCTTT. It encodes CASSEGRGEAFF.

V and J are TRBV30 and TRBJ2-3; 9 bases are a match to TRBD1. The CDR3 spans 16 residues. The ends lost 0 bases at V and 2 bases at J; junction bases unmatched: 6. Germline CDR1 reads GTSNPN; CDR2 reads SVGIG (reference sequence). The CDR3 DNA is TGTGCCTGGAGTGTAACAGGGACAGGGTACACAGATACGCAGTATTTT. Protein sequence: CAWSVTGTGYTDTQYF.

The chain recombines TRBV5-8 with TRBJ2-2; TRBD2 might be the D (6 bases). Germline V gives CDR1 SGHTS, CDR2 YDEGEE. This CDR3 has 14 amino acids. V was clipped by 3 bases and J by 2 bases, with 8 bases between them. This chain's CDR3 is CASSSGLNTGELFF. CDR3 nucleotide sequence: TGTGCCAGCAGCTCGGGACTTAACACCGGGGAGCTGTTTTTT.

The chain employs TRBV29-1 and TRBJ2-1, with D tentatively TRBD2 (6 bases). V lost 1 base and J lost 15, with 16 bases in between. The germline V gene encodes CDR1 SQVTM and CDR2 ANQGSEA. The CDR3 consists of 12 residues. CDR3 bases: TGCAGCGTTGAAGGCCCCGGGGGTGAGGGGTTCTTC. This gives the protein CSVEGPGGEGFF.

V usage is TRBV5-8 and J usage is TRBJ2-2; 9 bases fit TRBD1. From germline, CDR1 is SGHTS and CDR2 YDEGEE. The CDR3 contains 15 residues. Trimming at V came to 4 bases and at J to 3 bases, leaving 4 bases not matched to a gene. CDR3 region: CASSLQGAYTGELFF. CDR3 bases: TGTGCCAGCAGCCTACAGGGGGCATACACCGGGGAGCTGTTTTTT.

The chain has TRBV4-1 and TRBJ1-4; D is unclear. The V end was cut by 0 bases, the J end by 6 bases, with 11 bases between. The CDR3 loop spans 15 amino acids. Per the germline V gene, CDR1 is MGHRA and CDR2 is YSYEKL. This CDR3 reads CASSQDRSLDEKLFF. The CDR3 DNA follows: TGCGCCAGCAGCCAAGATCGGTCGTTAGATGAAAAACTGTTTTTT.

This clone was seen more than once but under ten times. The chain has TRBV28 and TRBJ2-4; a possible D gene is TRBD1 (6 bases). The CDR3 has 12 residues. CDR1 and CDR2 from the germline V gene are MDHEN and SYDVKM. V lost 9 bases and J lost 10, with 16 bases in between. Written as DNA, the CDR3 is TGTGCCAGTTCCGGGACAATGTTTATTCAGTACTTC. This sequence encodes CASSGTMFIQYF.

The CDR3 is CASSYVAGALGTQYF. The CDR3 region has the DNA TGTGCCAGCAGTTACGTGGCGGGGGCCCTTGGGACCCAGTACTTC. The genes are TRBV6-5 and TRBJ2-5; maybe TRBD2 (7 bases). Trimming pared 2 bases from V and 7 bases from J, leaving 17 bases between. The CDR3 is 15 residues long. CDR1 is MNHEY and CDR2 is SVGAGI in the germline V gene.

This chain links TRBV9 with TRBJ2-1; the D is unclear. The CDR3 is made up of 14 amino acids. Germline loops: CDR1 SGDLS, CDR2 YYNGEE. The V end was cut by 2 bases, the J end by 10 bases, with 16 bases between. The CDR3 reads CASSVGDWLEEQFF. DNA of the CDR3: TGTGCCAGCAGCGTCGGAGACTGGCTCGAGGAGCAGTTCTTC. The full variable domain, with the rest looked up from reference TRBV9 and TRBJ2-1, is DSGVTQTPKHLITATGQRVTLRCSPRSGDLSVYWYQQSLDQGLQFLIQYYNGEERAKGNILERFSAQQFPDLHSELNLSSLELGDSALYFCASSVGDWLEEQFFGPGTRLTVL.

This clone occurred once. This rearrangement joins TRBV5-5 to TRBJ1-4; 7 positions agree with TRBD1. The CDR3 is 14 residues long. With V trimmed by 2 bases and J by 10 bases, 8 bases remained unmatched. Germline lookup yields CDR1 SGHKS and CDR2 YYEKEE (reference sequence). The CDR3 reads CASSFGTAYGKLFF. The CDR3 DNA reads as TGTGCCAGCAGCTTTGGGACAGCCTATGGAAAACTGTTTTTT.

A remark on this clone: The sample has other DNA sequences that encode this CDR3 too. J is TRBJ2-7 and V is TRBV6-5; TRBD1 matches at 7 bases. This CDR3 spans 13 amino acids. J lost 3 bases, V lost 7 bases, and 6 bases had no gene match. Germline-derived CDR1 and CDR2 are MNHEY and SVGAGI. The chain's CDR3 is CASNRDRGYEQYF. The DNA of the CDR3 is TGTGCCAGCAACCGGGACAGAGGCTACGAGCAGTACTTC.

CDR3 protein: CASSFSGNEQFF. CDR3 sequence (DNA): TGTGCCAGCAGTTTTTCGGGGAATGAGCAGTTCTTC. The chain joins TRBV27 to TRBJ2-1, with D perhaps matching TRBD2 (5 bases). CDR1 is MNHEY, CDR2 SMNVEV, per germline (reference sequence). V lost 3 bases to trimming and J lost 7 bases, with 7 bases between them. CDR3 length: 12 residues.

A few counts support this clone. The chain joins TRBV5-1 to TRBJ2-2, with 10 bases lining up with TRBD1. The V segment lost 2 bases and the J segment 6 bases; nucleotides outside the gene matches: 7. In germline, CDR1 is SGHRS, CDR2 YFSETQ. This CDR3 spans 16 amino acids. The CDR3 region has the DNA TGCGCCAGCAGCTTTACCGGGACAGGGGATTCCGGGGAGCTGTTTTTT. Translated, it gives CASSFTGTGDSGELFF.

V usage is TRBV4-1 and J usage is TRBJ2-3; 9 positions match TRBD1. Germline CDR1 reads MGHRA; CDR2 reads YSYEKL. The CDR3 is 15 amino acids. V was pared by 2 bases and J by 3 bases, with 3 bases of the junction left unmatched. The CDR3 loop reads CASSQTGTGTDTQYF. The CDR3 bases are TGCGCCAGCAGCCAAACCGGGACAGGGACAGATACGCAGTATTTT.

The chain uses TRBV10-3 and TRBJ2-2; D is undetermined. V shed 2 bases and J shed 6 bases, with 10 bases lying between them. CDR1 is ENHRY and CDR2 is SYGVKD in the germline V gene. The CDR3 contains 14 residues. The CDR3 is CAISELSEAGELFF. The DNA for the CDR3 is TGTGCCATCAGTGAGCTAAGCGAGGCCGGGGAGCTGTTTTTT.

The J gene is TRBJ1-3, the V gene TRBV12-5, with D maybe TRBD1 (6 bases). The CDR3 covers 18 residues. Looked up from germline, CDR1 is LGHNT and CDR2 is FRNRAP. Trimming removed 5 bases from V and 3 bases from J, with 23 bases in between. The CDR3 loop is CASGTYLTGRDVGNTIYF. The CDR3 region has the DNA TGTGCTAGTGGTACCTACTTGACAGGAAGAGACGTTGGAAACACCATATATTTT.

This clone was counted only a few times. The V and J genes are TRBV6-1 and TRBJ1-3, with D tentatively TRBD1 (6 bases). Trimming cost V 3 bases and J 4 bases, with 22 bases left between them. The CDR3 consists of 18 residues. CDR1 and CDR2 (germline): MNHNS, SASEGT. The CDR3 is CASSEDNPGTTGGNTIYF. The CDR3 region has the DNA TGTGCCAGCAGTGAGGACAACCCCGGGACAACGGGGGGAAACACCATATATTTT.

The V call is TRBV7-2, the J call TRBJ1-2, with 7 positions matching TRBD1. Trimming cost V 4 bases and J 7 bases; bases outside gene matches: 6. This CDR3 contains 13 residues. Germline assignment: CDR1 SGHTA and CDR2 FQGNSA. CDR3 DNA sequence: TGTGCCAGCAGCTCGGGACAGCCGGCTGGCTACACCTTC. Encoded protein: CASSSGQPAGYTF.

The V and J genes are TRBV7-2 and TRBJ2-1, with 8 bases identical to TRBD2. Looked up from germline, CDR1 is SGHTA and CDR2 is FQGNSA. The CDR3 has 16 residues. With V trimmed by 0 bases and J by 7 bases, 8 bases remained unmatched. The CDR3: CASSLAPGGGLNEQFF. The CDR3 DNA reads as TGTGCCAGCAGCTTAGCGCCCGGGGGGGGGCTGAATGAGCAGTTCTTC.